These 14 T cell receptor beta chains came from one sample sequenced in a study of T cells after yellow fever vaccination. TCRdb reanalysed the 5' RACE reads using MiXCR and keeps one entry per CDR3 protein. The sample has approximately 170,000 distinct CDR3 sequences, 11% seen once. Sequences were derived from CD8+ T cells sorted from PBMCs, sampled 15 days after the yellow fever booster vaccination. The receptors come from a young man who received the YFV17D yellow fever vaccine.

The chain has TRBV27 and TRBJ2-1; no clear D. This CDR3 has 13 residues. Germline CDR1 and CDR2: MNHEY and SMNVEV (reference sequence). Between the trimmed V and J ends, which lost 5 bases and 4 bases, there was a span of 9 bases. CDR3 in DNA: TGTGCCAGCAGTCCCCGGGCTTACAATGAGCAGTTCTTC. Its protein product is CASSPRAYNEQFF.

This clonotype has more than one count but fewer than ten. The chain uses TRBV19 and TRBJ1-4, with D hard to call. CDR1 LNHDA and CDR2 SQIVND come from the germline V gene (reference sequence). The CDR3 contains 16 residues. Trimming cost V 4 bases and J 5 bases, with 17 bases left between them. The CDR3: CASSTRHPGRNEKLFF. The CDR3 DNA reads as TGTGCCAGTAGTACCCGTCACCCGGGGAGGAATGAAAAACTGTTTTTT. Looking up the rest from reference TRBV19 and TRBJ1-4 gives the full variable domain: DGGITQSPKYLFRKEGQNVTLSCEQNLNHDAMYWYRQDPGQGLRLIYYSQIVNDFQKGDIAEGYSVSREKKESFPLTVTSAQKNPTAFYLCASSTRHPGRNEKLFFGSGTQLSVL.

V usage is TRBV11-3 and J usage is TRBJ2-1, with D hard to call. This CDR3 is built from 14 residues. V was pared by 0 bases and J by 6 bases, with 9 bases between. Germline V gene sequence: CDR1 SGHNT, CDR2 YENEEA. The CDR3 DNA reads TGTGCCAGCAGCTTAGACAGTACCCTCAATGAGCAGTTCTTC. The encoded protein is CASSLDSTLNEQFF.

V gene TRBV11-2 combines with J gene TRBJ2-1, with 15 bases lining up with TRBD2. Germline trimming cut 5 bases from V and 8 bases from J; bases unmatched to any gene: 10. The CDR3 runs 17 residues. Germline CDR1 SGHAT, CDR2 FQNNGV. The CDR3: CASSDWTSGGVKDEQFF. The CDR3 DNA reads as TGTGCCAGCAGCGACTGGACTAGCGGGGGGGTAAAAGATGAGCAGTTCTTC.

In this sample, this clonotype turned up a few times. The chain has TRBV7-9 and TRBJ2-3; no clear D gene. V was clipped by 2 bases and J by 4 bases, with 13 bases between them. Germline values: CDR1 SEHNR, CDR2 FQNEAQ (reference sequence). The CDR3 extends over 15 amino acids. The chain's CDR3 is CASSLYHASADTQYF. The CDR3 nucleotides are TGTGCCAGCAGCTTATATCATGCGAGCGCAGATACGCAGTATTTT.

In its sample, this clonotype was seen many times. The rearrangement joins TRBV28 to TRBJ2-5, with 14 bases matching TRBD2. Looked up from germline, CDR1 is MDHEN and CDR2 is SYDVKM. V trimming: 3 bases; J trimming: 1 base; junction bases outside the gene matches: 16. The CDR3 has 21 amino acids. The CDR3 region has the DNA TGTGCCAGCAGTTTGGGGGCGCCGGGACTAGCGGGGGCTTACCTCCAAGAGACCCAGTACTTC. Its protein product is CASSLGAPGLAGAYLQETQYF.

V and J are TRBV29-1 and TRBJ2-1, with 9 nucleotides matching TRBD1. The V gene end was trimmed by 4 bases and the J gene end by 9 bases; junction bases not matched to a gene: 4. Germline V gene lookup returns CDR1 SQVTM and CDR2 ANQGSEA. The CDR3 covers 12 residues. CDR3 loop: CSVVRTGAEQFF. The CDR3 bases are TGCAGCGTTGTGAGGACAGGGGCTGAGCAGTTCTTC.

This clonotype was recorded many times. The rearrangement joins TRBV7-2 to TRBJ2-2; 7 bases are a match to TRBD2. Germline values: CDR1 SGHTA, CDR2 FQGNSA. Germline trimming cut 1 base from V and 7 bases from J; bases unmatched to any gene: 6. This CDR3 is built from 15 residues. The CDR3 DNA reads as TGTGCCAGCAGCTTAGAGAGCGGGGTCATCGGGGAGCTGTTTTTT. Translating it yields CASSLESGVIGELFF.

This clonotype was observed many times. The chain is built from TRBV5-1 and TRBJ2-3; D ambiguous. Per the germline V gene, CDR1 is SGHRS and CDR2 is YFSETQ. CDR3 size: 13 residues. V was pared by 0 bases and J by 3 bases, with 5 bases between. The CDR3 reads CASSLEGTDTQYF. The CDR3 nucleotides read TGCGCCAGCAGCTTGGAAGGTACAGATACGCAGTATTTT.

The V gene is TRBV29-1, the J gene TRBJ2-1; 10 bases line up with TRBD1. CDR1 SQVTM and CDR2 ANQGSEA come from the germline V gene. Trimming cost V 3 bases and J 5 bases; bases outside gene matches: 7. The CDR3 length is 15 residues. CDR3 nucleotide sequence: TGCAGCGTTGACCCGGGACAGGGGTTAGACAATGAGCAGTTCTTC. Its translation: CSVDPGQGLDNEQFF.

This clonotype was counted between two and nine times. The chain carries TRBV3-1 and TRBJ1-1, with D tentatively TRBD1 (5 bases). The CDR3 extends over 17 amino acids. Trimming shortened V by 2 bases and J by 4 bases, and 20 bases separated the two germline ends. Per germline, CDR1 LGHDT and CDR2 YNNKEL (reference sequence). The CDR3 is CASSQTTLRVKGTEAFF. The CDR3 DNA reads as TGTGCCAGCAGCCAAACCACCCTCAGGGTAAAGGGCACTGAAGCTTTCTTT. Complete variable domain (other parts from reference TRBV3-1 and TRBJ1-1): DTAVSQTPKYLVTQMGNDKSIKCEQNLGHDTMYWYKQDSKKFLKIMFSYNNKELIINETVPNRFSPKSPDKAHLNLHINSLELGDSAVYFCASSQTTLRVKGTEAFFGQGTRLTVV.

This clonotype was seen many times. This rearrangement joins TRBV15 to TRBJ2-7, with TRBD2 as a possible D gene (7 bases). The CDR3 contains 14 residues. The V end lost 4 bases, the J end lost 3 bases, and 13 bases lay between the germline ends. CDR1 LNHNV and CDR2 YYDKDF come from the germline V gene (reference sequence). The CDR3: CATSTRGGVYEQYF. The CDR3 nucleotides are TGTGCCACCAGCACTAGGGGGGGGGTCTACGAGCAGTACTTC.

In its sample, this clonotype was seen a few times. The V and J genes are TRBV7-2 and TRBJ2-2; possibly TRBD2 for D (5 bases). There are 15 residues in the CDR3. V was cut by 6 bases and J by 3 bases, with 14 bases left in between. Germline CDR1 reads SGHTA; CDR2 reads FQGNSA. This chain's CDR3 is CASSPRGRYTGELFF. CDR3 in DNA: TGTGCCAGCAGTCCCAGAGGGCGATACACCGGGGAGCTGTTTTTT.

This clonotype was counted between two and nine times. This rearrangement joins TRBV2 to TRBJ1-5, with D possibly matching TRBD1 (6 bases). V was cut by 3 bases and J by 5 bases, with 11 bases left in between. There are 14 residues in the CDR3. Germline V CDR1 and CDR2: SNHLY, FYNNEI. As DNA, the CDR3 is TGTGCCAGCAGTGACGACCACAGGGATCAGCCCCAGCATTTT. Translation gives CASSDDHRDQPQHF.